This TCR beta chain came from a study of T cells in Graves' hyperthyroidism and ophthalmopathy (dated by TCRdb to the late 2010s). As for the study more broadly: Peripheral blood was sampled at the time of initial diagnosis, prior to any treatment. TCR V-J signatures able to tell the groups apart were searched for in a discovery cohort of 100 patients, of whom roughly 42 had Graves' ophthalmopathy and 55 to 65 had stable Graves' hyperthyroidism. Once sampling was done, hyperthyroidism patients were given methimazole at a starting dose of 30 mg daily, whereas ophthalmopathy patients were given high-dose intravenous methylprednisolone. The approximately 97 discovery patients were randomly divided into training and test sets at a 7:3 ratio. The study also compared thyroid tissue and blood T-cell repertoires from more than 5 Graves' hyperthyroidism patients. The paper reports TCR Vbeta CDR3 sequencing of over 130 peripheral blood samples: some 41 ophthalmopathy, 75 to 80 hyperthyroidism and 17 progressor patients. An independent validation cohort of about 19 hyperthyroidism patients and more than 15 patients who later progressed to ophthalmopathy tested prospective prediction of ophthalmopathy.

This clonotype was picked up many times. Its binding antigen is unknown. Base quality data are lacking; no much larger clone is found one base away. Ophthalmopathy patients had moderately to severely active disease, with a Clinical Activity Score of 3 or more, a NOSPECS grade of 4 or more, and a disease duration of less than 3 months. Patients with uncontrolled infections, other autoimmune diseases, pregnancy or lactation were excluded. Clinical symptoms, serum thyroxine and TRAb, thyroid ultrasound, and orbital computed tomography formed the basis for the diagnoses. PBMCs were isolated from 7.5 to 10 ml of fresh peripheral blood by Ficoll-Paque density gradient centrifugation. Total RNA was extracted with Trizol reagent, and quality was checked on an Agilent 2100 Bioanalyzer. Findings and caveats that apply to the study as a whole: Most expanded thyroid clonotypes (frequency above 0.001) were also detected in blood, suggesting blood repertoires may reflect thyroid immune responses. In validation, progression to ophthalmopathy was predicted by the model with more than 65% sensitivity and around 76% specificity, a median of 6.5 months before onset. A model built on a 13 V-J signature distinguished ophthalmopathy from stable hyperthyroidism, reaching around 90% sensitivity and about 81% specificity in cross-validation and 80%/75% in testing. No statistical method was used to fix the sample size in advance, and group allocation was not hidden from the investigators.

The TCR beta CDR3 regions were amplified from RNA transcripts. A first-round RT-PCR of the TCR CDR3 used the HTBI primer set with the Qiagen OneStep RT-PCR kit. Libraries were constructed in a second round of multiplex PCR, after which size selection and purification were carried out. Sequencing of the libraries was done on an Illumina HiSeq2000 using paired-end 100 bp reads. The authors' analysis ran thus. SOAPnuke was used to process the raw data, with reads discarded if the reads contained adapters or uncalled bases, had a mean Phred below 15, or lacked an exact constant-primer or identifier match. High-quality paired reads were merged with COPE v1.2.5, and unique nucleotide sequences were defined as clonotypes. Clonotypes were aligned to IMGT TRBV, TRBD and TRBJ reference segments using MiTCR v1.1. Analysis was restricted to V-J combinations with a frequency above 0.0001, which covered roughly 99% of repertoires. The TCS score was defined as F50 (clonal expansion) divided by E x V (chaos), with BLOSUM62-based TCRdist calculated between CDR3 peptides within each V-J. Welch's t-statistics and random forest reduced around 520 V-J features to under 15, which were used in a naive Bayes classifier (R e1071). The public reads were quality trimmed at Q25 with fastp and then assembled into clones with MiXCR by TCRdb, keeping productive beta chains. Entries that share a CDR3 protein sequence are merged under the most common genes and DNA. TCRdb, rather than the study authors, made the V and J calls. In all, the sample holds under 350,000 distinct CDR3 sequences, and approximately 14% of those were seen once. The top ten constitute approximately 35% of the sample.

The sample taken for sequencing was blood. This TCR derives from a woman in her thirties or forties with Graves' ophthalmopathy.

CDR3 region: CASSELGGYRQETQYF. The DNA sequence follows: TGTGCCAGCAGTGAGTTAGGGGGCTATAGGCAAGAGACCCAGTACTTC. In this chain, TRBV2 is recombined with TRBJ2-5, and 7 junction bases match TRBD1. Its CDR3 holds 16 amino acids, cysteine through phenylalanine. Only CDR3 DNA remains: 48 bases, in frame from the first base. Via the germline V gene, CDR1 is SNHLY and CDR2 FYNNEI. V is cut back by 3 bases and J by 2 bases, with 9 bases in the junction unmatched.